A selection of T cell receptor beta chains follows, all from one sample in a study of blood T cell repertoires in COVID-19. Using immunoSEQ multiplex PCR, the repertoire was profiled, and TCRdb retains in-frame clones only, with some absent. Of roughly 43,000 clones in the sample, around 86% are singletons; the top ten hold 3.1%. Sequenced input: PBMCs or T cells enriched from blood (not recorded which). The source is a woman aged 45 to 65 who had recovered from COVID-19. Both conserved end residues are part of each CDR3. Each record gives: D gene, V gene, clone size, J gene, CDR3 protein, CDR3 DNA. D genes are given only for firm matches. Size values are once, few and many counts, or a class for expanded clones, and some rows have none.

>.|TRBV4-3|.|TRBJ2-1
CASSQELPGDMAEQFF
TGCGCCAGCAGCCAAGAACTGCCAGGGGATATGGCTGAGCAGTTCTTC
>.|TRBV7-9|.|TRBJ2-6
CASSPTLAAGRSGANVLTF
TGTGCCAGCAGTCCGACCCTTGCGGCGGGCCGCTCTGGGGCCAACGTCCTGACTTTC
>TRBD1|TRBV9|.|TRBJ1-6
CASSQSIRNPGQAVNSPLHF
TGTGCCAGCAGCCAATCGATACGTAACCCCGGACAGGCGGTGAATTCACCCCTCCACTTT
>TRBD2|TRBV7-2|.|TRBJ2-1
CASSLDSREGSEQFF
TGTGCCAGCAGCTTAGATTCCAGGGAGGGTAGTGAGCAGTTCTTC
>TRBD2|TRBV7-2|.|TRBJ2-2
CASRPGTRAGELFF
TGTGCCAGCAGACCCGGGACTAGGGCCGGGGAGCTGTTTTTT
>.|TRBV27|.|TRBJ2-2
CASSSLLNQGELFF
TGTGCCAGCAGTTCCCTATTGAACCAAGGGGAGCTGTTTTTT
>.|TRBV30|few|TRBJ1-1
CAWSVRAGPGGTEAFF
TGTGCCTGGAGTGTACGTGCAGGGCCCGGGGGCACTGAAGCTTTCTTT
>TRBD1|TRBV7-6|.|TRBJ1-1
CASSFGTGSEAFF
TGTGCCAGCAGCTTTGGGACAGGGAGCGAAGCTTTCTTT
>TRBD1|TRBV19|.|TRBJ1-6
CASRSGQANSPLHF
TGTGCCAGTCGATCGGGACAGGCCAATTCACCCCTCCACTTT
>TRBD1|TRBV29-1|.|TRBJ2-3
CSVTDRVSSTDTQYF
TGCAGCGTTACAGACAGGGTCTCTAGCACAGATACGCAGTATTTT
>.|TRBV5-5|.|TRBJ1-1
CASSSYRGNTEAFF
TGTGCCAGCAGCTCGTATCGGGGGAACACTGAAGCTTTCTTT
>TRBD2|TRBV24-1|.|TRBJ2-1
CATSDPRGESYNEQFF
TGTGCCACCAGTGATCCACGGGGGGAGTCCTACAATGAGCAGTTCTTC
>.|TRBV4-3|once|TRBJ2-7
CASSRRARLAGPDEQYF
TGCGCCAGCAGCCGCCGTGCCCGGCTAGCCGGACCGGACGAGCAGTACTTC
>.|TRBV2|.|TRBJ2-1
CASSDPGQAGGSYNEQFF
TGTGCCAGCAGTGACCCCGGACAGGCCGGGGGTTCCTACAATGAGCAGTTCTTC
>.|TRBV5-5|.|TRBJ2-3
CASSLGDVGGTDTQYF
TGTGCCAGCAGCTTGGGCGATGTTGGAGGGACAGATACGCAGTATTTT
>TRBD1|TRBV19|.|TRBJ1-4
CASSSGQGEKLFF
TGTGCCAGTAGCTCAGGACAGGGTGAAAAACTGTTTTTT
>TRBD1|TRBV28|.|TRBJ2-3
CASLGQGSDTQYF
TGTGCCAGCCTTGGACAGGGGTCAGATACGCAGTATTTT
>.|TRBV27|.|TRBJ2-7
CASNSPDGSYEQYF
TGTGCCAGCAACAGTCCAGACGGAAGCTACGAGCAGTACTTC
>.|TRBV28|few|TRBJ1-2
CASTVIGGYGYTF
TGTGCCAGCACTGTTATTGGCGGCTATGGCTACACCTTC
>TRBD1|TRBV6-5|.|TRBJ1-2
CASSPDRGNYGYTF
TGTGCCAGCAGCCCCGACAGGGGGAACTATGGCTACACCTTC
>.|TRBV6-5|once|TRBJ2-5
CASSLQGETQYF
TGTGCCAGCAGTTTGCAGGGGGAGACCCAGTACTTC
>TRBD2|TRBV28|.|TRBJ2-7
CASSTGTSGGLYEQYF
TGTGCCAGCAGCACCGGGACTAGCGGGGGATTATACGAGCAGTACTTC
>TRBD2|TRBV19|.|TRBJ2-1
CASSTMGLAGGSHPYNEQFF
TGTGCCAGTAGTACGATGGGACTAGCGGGGGGGAGTCACCCCTACAATGAGCAGTTCTTC
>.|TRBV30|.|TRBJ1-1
CAWSRELEAFF
TGTGCCTGGAGCAGGGAACTTGAAGCTTTCTTT
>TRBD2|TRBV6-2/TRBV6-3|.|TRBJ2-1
CASSYPNLAGTSYNEQFF
TGTGCCAGCAGTTACCCTAATTTAGCGGGAACCTCCTACAATGAGCAGTTCTTC
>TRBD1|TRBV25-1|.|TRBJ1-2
CASSVAGTGNIYGYTF
TGTGCCAGCAGTGTCGCCGGGACAGGGAATATCTATGGCTACACCTTC
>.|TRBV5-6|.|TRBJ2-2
CASSLQGRNTGELFF
TGTGCCAGCAGCTTGCAGGGGCGGAACACCGGGGAGCTGTTTTTT
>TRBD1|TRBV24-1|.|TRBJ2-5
CATSEDRGTGRIWGQETQYF
TGTGCCACCAGTGAAGACCGCGGGACAGGGAGGATTTGGGGCCAAGAGACCCAGTACTTC
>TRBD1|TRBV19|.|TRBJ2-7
CASSPRDRLSSYEQYF
TGTGCCAGTAGTCCCCGGGACAGACTGAGCTCCTACGAGCAGTACTTC
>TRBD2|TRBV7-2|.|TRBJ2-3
CASSLGRGWLTDTQYF
TGTGCCAGCAGCTTAGGGCGGGGGTGGCTCACAGATACGCAGTATTTT
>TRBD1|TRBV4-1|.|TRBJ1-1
CASSQQTGVLNTEAFF
TGCGCCAGCAGCCAACAGACAGGGGTTTTGAACACTGAAGCTTTCTTT
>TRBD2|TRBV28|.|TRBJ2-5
CASSFGGRVETQYF
TGTGCCAGCAGTTTCGGCGGGAGAGTGGAGACCCAGTACTTC
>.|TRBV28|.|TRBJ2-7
CASSLSTSYEQYF
TGTGCCAGCAGTTTGTCGACTTCTTACGAGCAGTACTTC
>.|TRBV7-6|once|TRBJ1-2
CACSFTSESRKYGYTF
TGTGCCTGCAGCTTTACATCTGAATCTCGAAAGTATGGCTACACCTTC
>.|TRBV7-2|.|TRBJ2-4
CASSLNGPTAKNIQYF
TGTGCCAGCAGCTTAAATGGGCCTACAGCCAAAAACATTCAGTACTTC
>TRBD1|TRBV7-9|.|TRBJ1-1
CASSLASRTGGTEAFF
TGTGCCAGCAGCTTAGCGTCCAGGACAGGGGGCACTGAAGCTTTCTTT
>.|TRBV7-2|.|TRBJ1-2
CASSLAGGSGGYTF
TGTGCCAGCAGCTTAGCTGGGGGGTCCGGTGGCTACACCTTC
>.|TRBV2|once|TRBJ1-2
CASSATGQNYGYTF
TGTGCCAGCAGTGCAACAGGACAGAACTATGGCTACACCTTC
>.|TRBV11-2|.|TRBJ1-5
CASSLHARDQPQHF
TGTGCCAGCAGCCTTCACGCCCGGGATCAGCCCCAGCATTTT
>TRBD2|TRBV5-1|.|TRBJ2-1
CASRFLAGGNNEQFF
TGCGCCAGCAGGTTCCTAGCGGGAGGGAACAATGAGCAGTTCTTC
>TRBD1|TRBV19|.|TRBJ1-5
CASKKGTGWERSNQPQHF
TGTGCCAGTAAGAAAGGGACAGGGTGGGAGAGGAGCAATCAGCCCCAGCATTTT